This is a list of T cell receptor beta chains from one sample in a study of a mutant IDH1 vaccine in newly diagnosed glioma. The protocol was immunoSEQ multiplex PCR, while the TCRdb copy is restricted to in-frame clones and leaves out a portion. The sample lists around 32,000 clones; approximately 86% were seen once. The antigens these receptors bind are not known. The starting material was peripheral blood mononuclear cells (PBMCs), obtained from a glioma patient whose treatment included an IDH1 peptide vaccine. The receptors shown here come from a woman between 35 and 50 years old with glioma. Some clones in this sample may be carry-over from other donors' samples. Both conserved end residues are part of each CDR3. Each record gives: CDR3 protein, CDR3 DNA, V gene, clone size, D gene, J gene. A D gene is named only where the DNA matches it firmly. Clone size is given for some rows only: seen once, a few or many times, or a class if the clone is expanded.

CASSLTGVAGWETQYF | TGTGCCAGCAGCTTAACCGGGGTAGCGGGGTGGGAGACCCAGTACTTC | TRBV7-3 | - | TRBD2 | TRBJ2-5
CASSYRDTYYEQYF | TGTGCCAGCAGTTACCGGGACACTTACTACGAGCAGTACTTC | TRBV6-5 | few | - | TRBJ2-7
CASSPRGTDTQYF | TGTGCCAGCAGCCCCCGAGGCACAGATACGCAGTATTTT | TRBV6-5 | few | - | TRBJ2-3
CASSPRPGQVHGELFF | TGTGCCAGCAGCCCGAGGCCGGGACAGGTGCACGGGGAGCTGTTTTTT | TRBV7-2 | - | TRBD1 | TRBJ2-2
CASSLLASYSNEQFF | TGTGCCAGCAGCTTGTTGGCTAGCTATAGCAATGAGCAGTTCTTC | TRBV11-2 | - | - | TRBJ2-1
CASSPGARYGYTF | TGCGCCAGCAGCCCAGGGGCGCGTTATGGCTACACCTTC | TRBV5-1 | - | - | TRBJ1-2
CASSFHRGRVQYF | TGTGCCAGCAGCTTCCACAGGGGTCGGGTGCAGTACTTC | TRBV5-6 | - | TRBD1 | TRBJ2-5
CASSLGIAASTDTQYF | TGTGCCAGCAGCTTGGGGATAGCGGCTTCCACAGATACGCAGTATTTT | TRBV5-4 | once | - | TRBJ2-3
CASGQGNNYGYTF | TGTGCCAGCGGACAGGGAAATAACTATGGCTACACCTTC | TRBV27 | - | TRBD1 | TRBJ1-2
CASSPPDYEQFF | TGTGCCAGCAGCCCCCCGGACTATGAGCAGTTCTTC | TRBV7-9 | - | - | TRBJ2-1
CASSVVSGGATGELFF | TGTGCCAGCAGCGTAGTTAGCGGGGGGGCCACCGGGGAGCTGTTTTTT | TRBV9 | - | TRBD2 | TRBJ2-2
CASSFRDLYF | TGTGCCAGCAGCTTCCGGGACCTATATTTT | TRBV7-9 | once | - | TRBJ1-3
CASSPGWGPGTSYEQYF | TGTGCCAGCAGTCCCGGATGGGGCCCGGGAACCTCTTACGAGCAGTACTTC | TRBV27 | - | - | TRBJ2-7
CASSLEQGADTGELFF | TGTGCCAGCAGCTTAGAACAGGGGGCGGACACCGGGGAGCTGTTTTTT | TRBV7-2 | - | TRBD1 | TRBJ2-2
CASSPGLDYGYTF | TGTGCCAGCTCACCAGGGTTGGACTATGGCTACACCTTC | TRBV18 | - | - | TRBJ1-2
CASSVGSSSDTQYF | TGTGCCAGCAGCGTCGGGAGTTCGTCAGATACGCAGTATTTT | TRBV7-9 | - | - | TRBJ2-3
CASSGGQPRTDTQYF | TGCGCCAGCAGCGGAGGACAGCCCCGCACAGATACGCAGTATTTT | TRBV5-1 | - | - | TRBJ2-3
CASSFYSGRTDTQYF | TGTGCCAGCAGTTTTTATTCGGGCCGCACAGATACGCAGTATTTT | TRBV27 | - | - | TRBJ2-3
CASSVGAGDPYEQYF | TGTGCCAGCAGCGTAGGTGCAGGGGATCCCTACGAGCAGTACTTC | TRBV9 | - | - | TRBJ2-7
CASSSRTGFGYEQYF | TGTGCCAGCAGCTCCCGGACAGGGTTCGGCTACGAGCAGTACTTC | TRBV7-8 | - | TRBD1 | TRBJ2-7
CATSRDRVGTQYF | TGTGCCACCAGCAGAGATCGCGTGGGGACCCAGTACTTC | TRBV15 | - | - | TRBJ2-5
CASSPTGFTGELFF | TGTGCCAGCAGCCCCACAGGGTTCACCGGGGAGCTGTTTTTT | TRBV6-6 | - | - | TRBJ2-2
CASSLLPYEQYF | TGTGCCAGCAGTTTGCTACCCTACGAGCAGTACTTC | TRBV28 | - | - | TRBJ2-7
CASSLSRGMNTEAFF | TGTGCCAGCAGTTTAAGCCGGGGGATGAACACTGAAGCTTTCTTT | TRBV27 | - | - | TRBJ1-1
CASSALAGGSGADTQYF | TGTGCCAGCAGTGCCCTAGCGGGAGGCTCGGGGGCAGATACGCAGTATTTT | TRBV2 | - | TRBD2 | TRBJ2-3
CASSPPGQHYEQYF | TGTGCCAGCAGCCCTCCGGGACAGCACTACGAGCAGTACTTC | TRBV13 | - | TRBD1 | TRBJ2-7
CASSSRQSGNTIYF | TGTGCCAGCAGCAGCCGACAGTCTGGAAACACCATATATTTT | TRBV5-4 | - | - | TRBJ1-3
CASSPGGGNTEAFF | TGTGCCAGCAGTCCCGGCGGGGGGAACACTGAAGCTTTCTTT | TRBV28 | - | - | TRBJ1-1
CASSRTGEYSPLHF | TGTGCCAGCAGCCGGACAGGGGAGTATTCACCCCTCCACTTT | TRBV5-4 | - | TRBD1 | TRBJ1-6
CAICSATEAFF | TGTGCCATTTGCTCGGCCACTGAAGCTTTCTTT | TRBV28 | - | - | TRBJ1-1
CASSQGARGYTF | TGTGCCAGCTCACAGGGGGCGAGAGGCTACACCTTC | TRBV7-6 | - | TRBD1 | TRBJ1-2
CASSPLRGVDIQYF | TGCGCCAGCAGCCCTCTGCGGGGAGTGGACATTCAGTACTTC | TRBV5-1 | - | - | TRBJ2-4